Below are 24 T cell receptor beta chains sequenced from a single sample in a study of lymphopenia after photon versus proton radiotherapy. Here immunoSEQ multiplex PCR was the method, and the copy in TCRdb shows in-frame clones only, minus some. The sample comprises 30,000 to 45,000 clones, around 90% of which are singletons, and over 12% rests with the top ten. The sample in question was peripheral blood, obtained from a patient treated with photon-based radiotherapy. The source of these receptors is a man between 60 and 75 years old with cholangiocarcinoma.

The chain links TRBV28 to TRBJ2-7, with TRBD1 matching 9 bases. The V gene's germline CDR1 is MDHEN and CDR2 SYDVKM. The CDR3 is made up of 14 amino acids. J lost 5 bases, V lost 6 bases, and 8 bases had no gene match. The CDR3, as DNA: TGTGCCAGCAGCACCCGGGACAGGGAACACGAGCAGTACTTC. This codes for CASSTRDREHEQYF.

The V gene is TRBV5-4, the J gene TRBJ2-1; 10 nucleotides match TRBD2. This CDR3 region has 17 residues. The J segment lost 6 bases and the V segment lost 5 bases, leaving 14 bases of the junction unmatched. Germline lookup yields CDR1 SGHNT and CDR2 YYREEE (reference sequence). CDR3 sequence (DNA): TGTGCCAGCAGGACCCAAAAAGGCTCTAGCGGGGGCAATGAGCAGTTCTTC. Its protein is CASRTQKGSSGGNEQFF.

The V gene is TRBV7-3, the J gene TRBJ2-3; tentatively, D is TRBD1 (6 bases). V lost 2 bases and J lost 1, with 10 bases in between. The CDR3 length is 15 residues. Germline lookup yields CDR1 SGHTA and CDR2 FQGTGA. The DNA of the CDR3 is TGTGCCAGCAGCTTATTGGGGGCGGGCACAGATACGCAGTATTTT. Residues: CASSLLGAGTDTQYF.

The rearrangement links TRBV25-1 to TRBJ1-2; possibly TRBD1 for D (5 bases). The germline V gene encodes CDR1 MGHDK and CDR2 SYGVNS. CDR3 length: 14 residues. Trimming took 4 bases from V and 1 from J, leaving 10 bases between them. The CDR3 bases are TGTGCCAGCAGTGGAGGGGCGATTAACTATGGCTACACCTTC. It is translated as CASSGGAINYGYTF.

The rearrangement uses TRBV9 and TRBJ2-3; no firm D call. CDR1 is SGDLS and CDR2 is YYNGEE in the germline V gene. V gave up 0 bases and J gave up 10 bases, with 12 bases separating them. The CDR3 consists of 13 residues. For the CDR3, the DNA is TGTGCCAGCAGCGTAGGTATCGTCGATCCGCAGTATTTT. Its translation: CASSVGIVDPQYF.

The chain is built from TRBV29-1 and TRBJ1-2, with TRBD1 matching 8 bases. Per the germline V gene, CDR1 is SQVTM and CDR2 is ANQGSEA. V shed 2 bases and J 6 bases; nucleotides not matched to a gene: 11. The CDR3 totals 15 residues. CDR3 amino acids: CSVERAAGGENGYTF. The DNA of the CDR3 is TGCAGCGTTGAACGGGCAGCAGGGGGCGAAAATGGCTACACCTTC.

V and J are TRBV5-1 and TRBJ1-2; TRBD1 aligns across 7 bases. CDR3 length: 15 amino acids. Germline CDR1 reads SGHRS; CDR2 reads YFSETQ. With 4 bases clipped from V and 3 bases from J, the junction kept 9 bases outside the gene matches. CDR3 sequence: CASSPGQVGDYGYTF. In nucleotides, the CDR3 is TGCGCCAGCAGCCCCGGACAGGTCGGGGACTATGGCTACACCTTC.

This chain joins TRBV7-6 and TRBJ2-3, with 9 bases identical to TRBD1. This CDR3 has 15 amino acids. The V segment lost 3 bases and the J segment 3 bases; nucleotides outside the gene matches: 4. Germline V gene sequence: CDR1 SGHVS, CDR2 FNYEAQ. The CDR3 sequence: CASSFLTGGTDTQYF. The CDR3 DNA reads TGTGCCAGCAGCTTCTTGACAGGGGGGACAGATACGCAGTATTTT.

The rearrangement links TRBV7-3 to TRBJ2-6; D is possibly TRBD2 (6 bases). V was pared by 0 bases and J by 2 bases, with 11 bases between. This CDR3 contains 17 residues. Germline V gene data show CDR1 as SGHTA and CDR2 as FQGTGA. The CDR3 loop is CASSLTRDFAGANVLTF. DNA for the CDR3: TGTGCCAGCAGCTTAACCCGGGACTTTGCTGGGGCCAACGTCCTGACTTTC.

The rearrangement joins TRBV27 to TRBJ2-7; TRBD1 might be the D (6 bases). Per germline, CDR1 MNHEY and CDR2 SMNVEV (reference sequence). Deletions cut 6 bases from V and 0 bases from J, with 21 bases between. CDR3 length: 17 amino acids. The DNA of the CDR3 is TGTGCCAGCAGCAAATGGGGGTTGGGGGCTTTCTCCTACGAGCAGTACTTC. This gives the protein CASSKWGLGAFSYEQYF.

With respect to this clone: Other DNA sequences in this sample translate to the same CDR3. The rearrangement joins TRBV15 to TRBJ2-3; 8 bases match TRBD2. Germline CDR1 and CDR2: LNHNV and YYDKDF (reference sequence). With 1 base clipped from V and 6 bases from J, the junction kept 9 bases outside the gene matches. The CDR3 extends over 16 amino acids. The CDR3 loop reads CATSRARGGSTDTQYF. The DNA of the CDR3 is TGTGCCACCAGCAGAGCACGGGGGGGTTCAACGGATACGCAGTATTTT.

V and J are TRBV5-1 and TRBJ1-4; 11 bases are shared with TRBD1. Germline CDR1 and CDR2: SGHRS and YFSETQ. V lost 5 bases and J lost 2; bases outside the gene matches: 5. CDR3 length: 16 residues. The DNA for the CDR3 is TGCGCCAGCAGACCCGGACAGGGGGCTACTAATGAAAAACTGTTTTTT. It is translated as CASRPGQGATNEKLFF. Filled out from reference TRBV5-1 and TRBJ1-4, the complete variable domain reads KAGVTQTPRYLIKTRGQQVTLSCSPISGHRSVSWYQQTPGQGLQFLFEYFSETQRNKGNFPGRFSGRQFSNSRSEMNVSTLELGDSALYLCASRPGQGATNEKLFFGSGTQLSVL.

The rearrangement links TRBV13 to TRBJ2-1, with a weak D call TRBD2 (6 bases). This CDR3 is built from 14 residues. Trimming took 0 bases from V and 8 from J, leaving 11 bases between them. Per the germline V gene, CDR1 is PRHDT and CDR2 is FYEKMQ (reference sequence). The CDR3 DNA reads TGTGCCAGCAGCTTAGGGCGGGGCCCCCATGAGCAGTTCTTC. It is translated as CASSLGRGPHEQFF.

The CDR3 DNA reads as TGTGCCAGTGGACAGGGGATAGGTCAGCCCCAGCATTTT. Its translation is CASGQGIGQPQHF. The rearrangement links TRBV19 to TRBJ1-5; TRBD1 matches 9 bases. The CDR3 totals 13 residues. The trim removed 8 bases at V and 6 bases at J, leaving 5 bases unmatched. CDR1 is LNHDA and CDR2 is SQIVND in the germline V gene (reference sequence).

The rearrangement joins TRBV5-1 to TRBJ2-4, with 9 bases fitting TRBD1. The V and J ends lost 0 bases and 6 bases, in that order; junction bases with no gene match: 1. Per germline, CDR1 SGHRS and CDR2 YFSETQ. This CDR3 is built from 14 residues. The CDR3 is CASSLEQGANIQYF. CDR3 DNA sequence: TGCGCCAGCAGCTTGGAACAGGGGGCAAACATTCAGTACTTC.

The CDR3 sequence is CASSLTGQLYNEQFF. Written as DNA, the CDR3 is TGTGCCAGCAGCTTAACGGGACAGCTTTATAATGAGCAGTTCTTC. The V gene is TRBV7-3, the J gene TRBJ2-1; 7 bases map to TRBD1. The CDR3 runs to 15 residues. After removal of 0 bases from V and 7 bases from J, the junction contained 6 bases not matched to a gene. Germline-derived CDR1 and CDR2 are SGHTA and FQGTGA.

V gene TRBV14 combines with J gene TRBJ2-1; 8 nucleotides agree with TRBD1. V lost 2 bases and J lost 10; bases outside the gene matches: 7. CDR1 is SGHDN, CDR2 FVKESK, per germline. The CDR3 consists of 14 residues. This CDR3 reads CASSQRTGPIEQFF. CDR3 coding DNA: TGTGCCAGCAGCCAAAGGACAGGGCCAATCGAGCAGTTCTTC.

The rearrangement joins TRBV27 to TRBJ1-4; weak D call: TRBD1 (5 bases). CDR3 length: 17 amino acids. Trimming left V 8 bases short and J 0 bases short, with 19 bases between. From germline, CDR1 is MNHEY and CDR2 SMNVEV (reference sequence). In nucleotides, the CDR3 is TGTGCCAGCTCCCCGCGGGGGAGGTGGGCAACTAATGAAAAACTGTTTTTT. Encoded protein: CASSPRGRWATNEKLFF.

The gene calls are TRBV27 and TRBJ2-3; D gene uncertain. Per the germline V gene, CDR1 is MNHEY and CDR2 is SMNVEV (reference sequence). V lost 5 bases, J lost 0 bases, and 6 bases lay in between. This CDR3 region has 13 residues. In nucleotides, the CDR3 is TGTGCCAGCAGTATCCCTAGCACAGATACGCAGTATTTT. This codes for CASSIPSTDTQYF.

V is TRBV7-9 and J is TRBJ2-1; D remains ambiguous. CDR1 SEHNR and CDR2 FQNEAQ come from the germline V gene (reference sequence). The CDR3 runs to 13 residues. The ends were cut back, 2 bases at V and 4 bases at J, with 6 bases in the middle. The DNA for the CDR3 is TGTGCCAGCAGCTTACCACAGTACAATGAGCAGTTCTTC. Protein product: CASSLPQYNEQFF.

The chain is built from TRBV6-1 and TRBJ1-5; 7 bases agree with TRBD1. The CDR3 sequence is 14 residues long. Germline CDR1 and CDR2: MNHNS and SASEGT. The J segment lost 11 bases and the V segment lost 4 bases, leaving 11 bases of the junction unmatched. The CDR3 region has the DNA TGTGCCAGCAGTGTCGACAGGGATTCAGGGGCCCAGCATTTT. It encodes CASSVDRDSGAQHF.

The CDR3 sequence: CASSQDSGGSYNEQFF. The CDR3 DNA reads TGCGCCAGCAGCCAAGATAGCGGGGGCTCCTACAATGAGCAGTTCTTC. The V and J genes are TRBV5-1 and TRBJ2-1, with TRBD2 matching over 9 bases. V lost 4 bases to trimming and J lost 0 bases; unmatched junction nucleotides: 5. Germline loops: CDR1 SGHRS, CDR2 YFSETQ. The CDR3 loop spans 16 amino acids.

The chain uses TRBV6-5 and TRBJ2-1; possibly TRBD2 for D (6 bases). The CDR3 covers 14 residues. Germline-derived CDR1 and CDR2 are MNHEY and SVGAGI. Trimming cost V 8 bases and J 7 bases, with 18 bases left between them. The CDR3 is CASRRDPLSNEQFF. CDR3 DNA: TGTGCCAGCCGGAGGGACCCGCTGAGTAATGAGCAGTTCTTC.

This rearrangement joins TRBV11-2 to TRBJ2-7; 10 bases are shared with TRBD2. The length of the CDR3 is 13 residues. Trimming removed 8 bases from V and 3 bases from J; junction bases left unmatched: 4. CDR1 and CDR2 from the germline V gene are SGHAT and FQNNGV. CDR3 bases: TGTGCCAGCGGGCTAGCGGGAGTCTACGAGCAGTACTTC. Its protein product is CASGLAGVYEQYF.